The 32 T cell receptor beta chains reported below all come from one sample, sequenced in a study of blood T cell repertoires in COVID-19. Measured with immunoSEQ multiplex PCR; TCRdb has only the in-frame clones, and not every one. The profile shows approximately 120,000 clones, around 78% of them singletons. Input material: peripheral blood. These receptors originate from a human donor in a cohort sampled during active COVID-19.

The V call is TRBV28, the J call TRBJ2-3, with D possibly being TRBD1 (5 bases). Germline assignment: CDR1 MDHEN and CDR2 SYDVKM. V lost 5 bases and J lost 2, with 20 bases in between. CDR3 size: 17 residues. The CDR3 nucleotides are TGTGCCAGCAGTCTCCCAATCGACAGTGTCGACACAGATACGCAGTATTTT. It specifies CASSLPIDSVDTDTQYF.

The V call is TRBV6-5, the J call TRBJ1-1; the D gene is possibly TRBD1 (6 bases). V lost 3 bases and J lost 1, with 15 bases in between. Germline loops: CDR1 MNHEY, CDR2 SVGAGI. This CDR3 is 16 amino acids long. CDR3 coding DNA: TGTGCCAGCAGTTATAAGGGGGACGGTACGAACACTGAAGCTTTCTTT. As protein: CASSYKGDGTNTEAFF.

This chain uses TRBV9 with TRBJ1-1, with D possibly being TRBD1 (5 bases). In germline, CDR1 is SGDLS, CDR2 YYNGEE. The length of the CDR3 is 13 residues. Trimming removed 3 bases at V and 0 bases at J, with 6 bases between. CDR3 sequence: CASSARVNTEAFF. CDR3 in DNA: TGTGCCAGCAGCGCCAGGGTGAACACTGAAGCTTTCTTT.

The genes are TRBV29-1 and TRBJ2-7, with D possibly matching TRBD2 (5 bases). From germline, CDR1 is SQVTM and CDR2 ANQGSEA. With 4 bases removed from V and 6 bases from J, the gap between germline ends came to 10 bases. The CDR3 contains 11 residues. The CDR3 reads CSVGGQREQYF. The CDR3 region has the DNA TGCAGCGTTGGAGGGCAACGCGAGCAGTACTTC.

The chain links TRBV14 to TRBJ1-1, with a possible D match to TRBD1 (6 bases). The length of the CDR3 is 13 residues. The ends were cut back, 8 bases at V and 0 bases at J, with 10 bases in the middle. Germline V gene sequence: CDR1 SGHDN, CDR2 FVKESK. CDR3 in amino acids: CASRDILNTEAFF. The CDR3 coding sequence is TGTGCCAGCCGGGACATCCTGAACACTGAAGCTTTCTTT.

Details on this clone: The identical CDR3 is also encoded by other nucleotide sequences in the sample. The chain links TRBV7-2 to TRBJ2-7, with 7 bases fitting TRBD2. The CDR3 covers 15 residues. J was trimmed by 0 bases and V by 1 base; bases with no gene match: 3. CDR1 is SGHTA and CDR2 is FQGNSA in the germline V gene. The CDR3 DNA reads TGTGCCAGCAGCTTAGTCCCGGGGGGCTCCTACGAGCAGTACTTC. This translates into CASSLVPGGSYEQYF.

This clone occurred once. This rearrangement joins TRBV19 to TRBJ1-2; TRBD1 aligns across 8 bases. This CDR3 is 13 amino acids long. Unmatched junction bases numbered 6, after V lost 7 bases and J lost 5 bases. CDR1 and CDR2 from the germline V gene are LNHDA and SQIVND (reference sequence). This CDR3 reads CASTGGPMYGYTF. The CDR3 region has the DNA TGTGCCAGTACAGGGGGCCCTATGTATGGCTACACCTTC.

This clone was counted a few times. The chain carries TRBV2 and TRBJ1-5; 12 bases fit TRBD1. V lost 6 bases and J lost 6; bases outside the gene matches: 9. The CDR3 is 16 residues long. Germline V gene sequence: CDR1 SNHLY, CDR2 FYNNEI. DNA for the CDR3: TGTGCCAGCAGGGATCCGGGACAGGGGGCGGGTCAGCCCCAGCATTTT. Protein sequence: CASRDPGQGAGQPQHF.

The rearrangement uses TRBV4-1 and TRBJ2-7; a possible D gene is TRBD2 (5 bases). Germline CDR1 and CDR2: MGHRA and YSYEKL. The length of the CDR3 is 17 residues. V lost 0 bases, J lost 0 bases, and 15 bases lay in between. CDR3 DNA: TGCGCCAGCAGCCAAGACCCCCCGGGGAGTTTCTCCTACGAGCAGTACTTC. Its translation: CASSQDPPGSFSYEQYF.

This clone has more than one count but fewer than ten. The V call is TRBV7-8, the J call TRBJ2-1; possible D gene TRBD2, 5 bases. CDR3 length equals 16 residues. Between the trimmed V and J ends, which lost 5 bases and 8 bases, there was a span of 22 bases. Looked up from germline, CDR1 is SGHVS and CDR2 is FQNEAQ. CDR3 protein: CASSPKRLLGLYEQFF. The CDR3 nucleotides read TGTGCCAGCAGCCCAAAACGACTATTAGGCCTTTATGAGCAGTTCTTC.

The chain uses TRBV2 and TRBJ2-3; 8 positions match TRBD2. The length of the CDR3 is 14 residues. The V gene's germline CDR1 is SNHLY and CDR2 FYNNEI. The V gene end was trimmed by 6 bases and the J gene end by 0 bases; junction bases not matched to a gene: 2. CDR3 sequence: CASSRGGSTDTQYF. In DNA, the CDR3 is TGTGCCAGCAGCCGGGGGGGTAGCACAGATACGCAGTATTTT.

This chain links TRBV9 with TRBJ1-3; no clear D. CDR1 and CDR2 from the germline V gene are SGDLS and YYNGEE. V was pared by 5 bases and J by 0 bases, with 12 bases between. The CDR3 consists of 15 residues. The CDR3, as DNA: TGTGCCAGCAGTTCGACACGAAGCTCTGGAAACACCATATATTTT. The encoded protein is CASSSTRSSGNTIYF.

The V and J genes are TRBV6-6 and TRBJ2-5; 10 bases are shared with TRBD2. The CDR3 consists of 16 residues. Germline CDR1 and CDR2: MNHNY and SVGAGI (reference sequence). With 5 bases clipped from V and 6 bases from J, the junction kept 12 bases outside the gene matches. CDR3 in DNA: TGTGCCAGCAGTCCCTTAGCGGGGGGAGGGGAGAAGACCCAGTACTTC. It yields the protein CASSPLAGGGEKTQYF.

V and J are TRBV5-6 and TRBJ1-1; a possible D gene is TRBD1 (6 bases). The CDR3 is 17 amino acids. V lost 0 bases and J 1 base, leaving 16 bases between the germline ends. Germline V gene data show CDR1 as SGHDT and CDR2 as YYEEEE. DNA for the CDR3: TGTGCCAGCAGCTTGGAATGGGGGGGCCCAACGAACACTGAAGCTTTCTTT. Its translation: CASSLEWGGPTNTEAFF.

In nucleotides, the CDR3 is TGCAGCGTTGAAGGACAGGGGAACTATGGGAACTATGGCTACACCTTC. Residues: CSVEGQGNYGNYGYTF. The J gene is TRBJ1-2, the V gene TRBV29-1, with TRBD1 matching over 8 bases. CDR1 is SQVTM and CDR2 is ANQGSEA in the germline V gene. This CDR3 region has 16 residues. After removal of 1 base from V and 2 bases from J, the junction contained 9 bases not matched to a gene.

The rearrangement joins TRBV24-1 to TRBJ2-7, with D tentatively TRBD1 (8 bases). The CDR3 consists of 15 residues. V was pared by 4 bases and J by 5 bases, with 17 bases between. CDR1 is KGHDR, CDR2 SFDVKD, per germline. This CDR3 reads CATSDGQGGRNEQYF. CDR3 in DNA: TGTGCCACCAGTGACGGACAGGGAGGGAGGAACGAGCAGTACTTC.

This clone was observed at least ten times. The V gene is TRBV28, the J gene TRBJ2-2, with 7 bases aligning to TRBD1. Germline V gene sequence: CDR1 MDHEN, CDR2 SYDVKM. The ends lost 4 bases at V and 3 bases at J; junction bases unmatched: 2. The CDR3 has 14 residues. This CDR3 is CASSWGQHTGELFF. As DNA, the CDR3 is TGTGCCAGCAGTTGGGGACAGCACACCGGGGAGCTGTTTTTT.

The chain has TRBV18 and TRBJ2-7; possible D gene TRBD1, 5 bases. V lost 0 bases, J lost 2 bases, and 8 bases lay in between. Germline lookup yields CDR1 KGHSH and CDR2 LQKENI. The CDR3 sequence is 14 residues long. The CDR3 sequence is CASSPPSGPYEQYF. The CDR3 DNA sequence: TGTGCCAGCTCACCACCATCAGGGCCCTACGAGCAGTACTTC. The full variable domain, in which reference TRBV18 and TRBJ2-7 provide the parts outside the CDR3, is NAGVMQNPRHLVRRRGQEARLRCSPMKGHSHVYWYRQLPEEGLKFMVYLQKENIIDESGMPKERFSAEFPKEGPSILRIQQVVRGDSAAYFCASSPPSGPYEQYFGPGTRLTVT.

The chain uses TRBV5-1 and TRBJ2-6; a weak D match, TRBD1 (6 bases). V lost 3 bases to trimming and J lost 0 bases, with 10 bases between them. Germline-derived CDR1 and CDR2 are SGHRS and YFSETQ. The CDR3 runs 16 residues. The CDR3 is CASSSGQYSGANVLTF. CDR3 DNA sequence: TGCGCCAGCAGCTCCGGACAGTACTCTGGGGCCAACGTCCTGACTTTC.

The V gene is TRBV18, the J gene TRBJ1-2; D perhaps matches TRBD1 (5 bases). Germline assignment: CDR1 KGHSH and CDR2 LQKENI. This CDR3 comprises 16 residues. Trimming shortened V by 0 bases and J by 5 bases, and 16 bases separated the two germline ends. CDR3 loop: CASSPPSTGRFYGYTF. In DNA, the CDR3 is TGTGCCAGCTCACCACCGAGTACAGGTCGATTTTATGGCTACACCTTC.

This chain's CDR3 is CASSPGGSGANVLTF. The CDR3 nucleotides read TGTGCCAGCAGCCCAGGGGGGTCTGGGGCCAACGTCCTGACTTTC. The J gene is TRBJ2-6, the V gene TRBV7-8; D may be TRBD1 (7 bases). Germline CDR1 SGHVS, CDR2 FQNEAQ. The V gene lost 5 bases and the J gene lost 1 base, with 9 bases spanning the gap. The CDR3 length is 15 residues.

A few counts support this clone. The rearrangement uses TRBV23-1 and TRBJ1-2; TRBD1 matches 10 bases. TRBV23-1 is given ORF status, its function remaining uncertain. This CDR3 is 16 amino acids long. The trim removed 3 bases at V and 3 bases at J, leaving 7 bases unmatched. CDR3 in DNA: TGCGCCAGCAGTCACCCTGGGACAGGGGCTGACTATGGCTACACCTTC. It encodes CASSHPGTGADYGYTF.

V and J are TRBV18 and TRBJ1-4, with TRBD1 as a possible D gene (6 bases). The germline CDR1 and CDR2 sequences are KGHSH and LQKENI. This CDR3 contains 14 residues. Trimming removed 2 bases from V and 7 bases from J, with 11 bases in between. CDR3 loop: CASSPYQGIEKLFF. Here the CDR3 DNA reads TGTGCCAGCTCACCATACCAGGGGATTGAAAAACTGTTTTTT.

Written as DNA, the CDR3 is TGTGCCAGCAGCTTGGTGACAGAAGCTAATGAAAAACTGTTTTTT. It codes for CASSLVTEANEKLFF. This sequence joins TRBV5-5 and TRBJ1-4; weak D call: TRBD1 (5 bases). Germline CDR1 reads SGHKS; CDR2 reads YYEKEE (reference sequence). The CDR3 loop spans 15 amino acids. V was clipped by 0 bases and J by 3 bases, with 9 bases between them.

The CDR3 coding sequence is TGTGCCAGCGCCGGGGTGAACACTGAAGCTTTCTTT. Its protein product is CASAGVNTEAFF. This sequence joins TRBV5-4 and TRBJ1-1; no firm D call. V was pared by 7 bases and J by 0 bases, with 7 bases between. CDR1 and CDR2 (germline): SGHNT, YYREEE (reference sequence). The CDR3 consists of 12 residues.

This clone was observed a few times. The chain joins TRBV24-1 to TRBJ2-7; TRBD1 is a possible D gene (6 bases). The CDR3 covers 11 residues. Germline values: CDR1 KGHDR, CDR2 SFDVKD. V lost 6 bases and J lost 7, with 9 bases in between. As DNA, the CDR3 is TGTGCCACCAGTCTAGGGGGAGAGCAGTACTTC. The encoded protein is CATSLGGEQYF.

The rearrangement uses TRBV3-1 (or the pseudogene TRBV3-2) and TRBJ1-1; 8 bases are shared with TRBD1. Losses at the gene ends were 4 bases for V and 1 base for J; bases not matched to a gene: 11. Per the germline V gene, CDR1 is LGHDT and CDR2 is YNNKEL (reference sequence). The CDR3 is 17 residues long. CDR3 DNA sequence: TGTGCCAGCAGCCGCCGTTTTGGACAGGGCTGGAACACTGAAGCTTTCTTT. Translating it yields CASSRRFGQGWNTEAFF.

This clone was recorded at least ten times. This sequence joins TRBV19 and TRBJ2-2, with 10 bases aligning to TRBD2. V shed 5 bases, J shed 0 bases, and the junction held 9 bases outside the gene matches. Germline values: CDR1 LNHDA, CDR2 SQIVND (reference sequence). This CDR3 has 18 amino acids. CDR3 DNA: TGTGCCAGTAGTCCTCTTCTAGCGGGGGCCGCGAACACCGGGGAGCTGTTTTTT. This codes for CASSPLLAGAANTGELFF.

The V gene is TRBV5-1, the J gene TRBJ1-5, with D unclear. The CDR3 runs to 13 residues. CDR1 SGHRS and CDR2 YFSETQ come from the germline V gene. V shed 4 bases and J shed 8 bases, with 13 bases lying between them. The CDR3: CASSHGRGEPQHF. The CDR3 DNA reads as TGCGCCAGCAGCCATGGACGGGGAGAGCCCCAGCATTTT.

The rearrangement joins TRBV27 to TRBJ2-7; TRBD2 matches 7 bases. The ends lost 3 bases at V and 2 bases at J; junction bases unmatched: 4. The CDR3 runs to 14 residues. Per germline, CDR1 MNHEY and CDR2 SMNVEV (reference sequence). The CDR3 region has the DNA TGTGCCAGCAGTTTTGGGACTACTCCCTACGAGCAGTACTTC. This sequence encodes CASSFGTTPYEQYF.

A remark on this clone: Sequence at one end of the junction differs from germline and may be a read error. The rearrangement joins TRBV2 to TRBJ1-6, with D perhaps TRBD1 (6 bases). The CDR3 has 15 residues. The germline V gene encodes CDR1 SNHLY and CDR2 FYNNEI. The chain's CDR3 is CASREAAGANSPLHF. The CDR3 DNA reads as TGTGCCAGCAGAGAAGCGGCAGGGGCCAATTCACCCCTCCACTTT.

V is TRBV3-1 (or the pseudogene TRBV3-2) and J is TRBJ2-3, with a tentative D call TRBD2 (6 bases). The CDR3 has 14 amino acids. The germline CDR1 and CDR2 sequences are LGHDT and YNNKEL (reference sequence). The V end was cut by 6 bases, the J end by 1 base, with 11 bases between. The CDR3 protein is CASSTRLGTDTQYF. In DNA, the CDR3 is TGTGCCAGCAGTACCCGACTAGGCACAGATACGCAGTATTTT.